In its sample, the clone carrying this T cell receptor (beta chain) was seen a few times. Its cognate antigen is unknown. The germline V and J ends were trimmed by 2 bases and 4 bases, with 5 bases remaining between them. This CDR3 has 12 amino acids. The germline CDR1 and CDR2 sequences are SEHNR and FQNEAQ (reference sequence). This sample is drawn from a study of response to subunit inactivated influenza vaccine. Study results and caveats: It was the authors' suggestion that each seasonal influenza vaccination recruits few new T cells.

Using its own MiXCR run on the RT-PCR reads, TCRdb lists one record per CDR3 protein. This table holds about 540,000 distinct CDR3 sequences, approximately 20% found once. These sequences were also reported in another study, on T cells expressing NK-cell markers. Turning to that study: With UMIs, 5'RACE template switching was used to make TCR beta cDNA. Researchers got TCR beta repertoires out of sorted CD3+CD56+NKG2C+, CD3+CD56+NKG2C- and CD3+CD56-NKG2C+ T cells. Of CD8+ T cells, 1.0-7.0% belonged to dominant NKG2C+ clonotypes in roughly six donors.

The chain carries TRBV7-9 and TRBJ2-5; D gene unclear. The input for sequencing was CD4+ T cells sorted from PBMCs, taken 11 to 12 days after vaccination. The source is a man in his fifties who received an inactivated influenza vaccine. The DNA for the CDR3 is TGTGCCAGCAGCTTATCTGCAGAGACCCAGTACTTC. This encodes CASSLSAETQYF.